This entry concerns a single T cell receptor (beta chain). The antigen is not known. The data are from a study of T cell responses to AZD1222 COVID-19 vaccine. The CDR3 extends over 14 amino acids. Germline V gene data show CDR1 as SGHNT and CDR2 as YYREEE (reference sequence). V was clipped by 1 base and J by 0 bases, with 7 bases between them. Study conclusions and caveats: Every sample of the repertoires postdated the peak T cell response. Breadth and depth of Spike-specific TCRs rose after two AZD1222 doses. Donors were chiefly white British, with a greater number of females, and clonal diversity was perhaps underestimated.

The repertoire was sequenced with immunoSEQ multiplex PCR; TCRdb's copy has only in-frame clones and lacks some. The data show more than 150,000 clones, with roughly 92% seen just once and about 9.4% held by the top ten. The rearrangement uses TRBV5-4 and TRBJ1-1; D is undetermined. The sample here was peripheral blood, taken on day 0 of AZD1222 vaccination. The receptor was isolated from an adult in good health. Here the CDR3 DNA reads TGTGCCAGCAGCTTGCAGATCATGAACACTGAAGCTTTCTTT. It specifies CASSLQIMNTEAFF.